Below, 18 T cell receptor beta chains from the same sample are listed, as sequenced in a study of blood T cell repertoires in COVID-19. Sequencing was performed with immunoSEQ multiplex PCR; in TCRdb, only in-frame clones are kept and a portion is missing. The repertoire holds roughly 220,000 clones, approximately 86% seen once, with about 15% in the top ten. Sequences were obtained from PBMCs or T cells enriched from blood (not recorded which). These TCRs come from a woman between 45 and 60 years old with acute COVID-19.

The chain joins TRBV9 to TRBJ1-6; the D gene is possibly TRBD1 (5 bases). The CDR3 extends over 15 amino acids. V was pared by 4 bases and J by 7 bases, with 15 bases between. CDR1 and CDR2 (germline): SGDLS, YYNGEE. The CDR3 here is CASSSSGTGNSPLHF. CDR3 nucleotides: TGTGCCAGCAGCTCGAGCGGGACGGGAAATTCACCCCTCCACTTT.

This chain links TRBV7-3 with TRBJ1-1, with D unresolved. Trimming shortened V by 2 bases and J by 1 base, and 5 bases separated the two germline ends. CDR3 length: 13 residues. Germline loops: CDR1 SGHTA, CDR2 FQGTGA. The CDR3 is CASSLHGNTEAFF. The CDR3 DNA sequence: TGTGCCAGCAGCTTACACGGGAACACTGAAGCTTTCTTT. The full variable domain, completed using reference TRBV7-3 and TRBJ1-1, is GAGVSQTPSNKVTEKGKYVELRCDPISGHTALYWYRQSLGQGPEFLIYFQGTGAADDSGLPNDRFFAVRPEGSVSTLKIQRTERGDSAVYLCASSLHGNTEAFFGQGTRLTVV.

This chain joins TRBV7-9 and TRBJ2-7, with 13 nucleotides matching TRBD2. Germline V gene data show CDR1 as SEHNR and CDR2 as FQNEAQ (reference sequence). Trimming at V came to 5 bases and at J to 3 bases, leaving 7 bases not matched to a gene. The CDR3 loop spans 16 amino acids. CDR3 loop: CASSHTSGRAVYEQYF. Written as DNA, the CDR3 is TGTGCCAGCAGCCATACTAGCGGGAGGGCGGTCTACGAGCAGTACTTC. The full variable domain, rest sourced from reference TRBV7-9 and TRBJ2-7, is DTGVSQNPRHKITKRGQNVTFRCDPISEHNRLYWYRQTLGQGPEFLTYFQNEAQLEKSRLLSDRFSAERPKGSFSTLEIQRTEQGDSAMYLCASSHTSGRAVYEQYFGPGTRLTVT.

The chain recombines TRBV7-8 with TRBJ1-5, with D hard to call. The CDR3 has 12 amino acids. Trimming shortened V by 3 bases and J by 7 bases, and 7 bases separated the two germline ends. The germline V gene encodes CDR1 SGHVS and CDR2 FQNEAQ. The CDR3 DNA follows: TGTGCCAGCAGCTTCATCATGCAGCCCCAGCATTTT. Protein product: CASSFIMQPQHF.

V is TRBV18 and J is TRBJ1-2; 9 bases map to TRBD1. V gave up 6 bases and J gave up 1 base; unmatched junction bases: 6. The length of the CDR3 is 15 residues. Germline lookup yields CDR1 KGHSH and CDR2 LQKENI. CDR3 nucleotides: TGTGCCAGCTCCCCTGGGACAGGGCTTAACTATGGCTACACCTTC. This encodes CASSPGTGLNYGYTF.

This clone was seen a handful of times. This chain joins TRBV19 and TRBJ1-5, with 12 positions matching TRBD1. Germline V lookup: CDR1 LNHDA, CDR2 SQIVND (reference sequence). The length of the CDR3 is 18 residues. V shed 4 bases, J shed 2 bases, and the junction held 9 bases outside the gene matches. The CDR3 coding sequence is TGTGCCAGTAGTACCCGGGACAGGGGGCGGACTGGCAATCAGCCCCAGCATTTT. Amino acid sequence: CASSTRDRGRTGNQPQHF.

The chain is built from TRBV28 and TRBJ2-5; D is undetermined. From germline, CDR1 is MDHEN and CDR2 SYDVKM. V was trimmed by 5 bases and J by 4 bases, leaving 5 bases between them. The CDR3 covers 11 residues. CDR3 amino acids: CASSPGETQYF. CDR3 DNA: TGTGCCAGCAGTCCCGGAGAGACCCAGTACTTC.

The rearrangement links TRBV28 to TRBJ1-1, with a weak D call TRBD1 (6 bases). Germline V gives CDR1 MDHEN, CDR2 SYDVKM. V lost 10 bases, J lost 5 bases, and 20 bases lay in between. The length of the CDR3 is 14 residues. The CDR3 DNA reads TGTGCCACCGAACCAATCGGACAGTGGACTGAAGCTTTCTTT. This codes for CATEPIGQWTEAFF.

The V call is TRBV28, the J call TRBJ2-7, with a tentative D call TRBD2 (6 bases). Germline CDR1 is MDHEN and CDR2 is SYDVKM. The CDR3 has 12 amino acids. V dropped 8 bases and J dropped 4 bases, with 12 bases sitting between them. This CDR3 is CASGSEGYEQYF. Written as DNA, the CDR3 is TGTGCCAGCGGTTCGGAGGGGTACGAGCAGTACTTC.

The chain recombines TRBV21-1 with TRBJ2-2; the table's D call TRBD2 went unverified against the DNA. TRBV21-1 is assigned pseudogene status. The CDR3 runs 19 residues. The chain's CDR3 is CASSKRRLAGETNTGELFF. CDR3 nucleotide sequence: TGTGCCAGCAGCAAGAGAAGACTAGCGGGAGAAACGAACACCGGGGAGCTGTTTTTT.

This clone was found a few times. DNA for the CDR3: TGTGCCAGCAGTTACCAGGGCTCCTACGAGCAGTACTTC. Translation: CASSYQGSYEQYF. V is TRBV6-5 and J is TRBJ2-7; D might be TRBD1 (5 bases). Germline loops: CDR1 MNHEY, CDR2 SVGAGI. V lost 2 bases, J lost 0 bases, and 5 bases lay in between. The length of the CDR3 is 13 residues.

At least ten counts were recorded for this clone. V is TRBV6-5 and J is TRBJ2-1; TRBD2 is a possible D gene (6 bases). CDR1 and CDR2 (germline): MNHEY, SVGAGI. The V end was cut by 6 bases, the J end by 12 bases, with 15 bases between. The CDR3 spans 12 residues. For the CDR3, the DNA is TGTGCCAGCAGATTAGCGGTGTCGGCGCAGTTCTTC. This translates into CASRLAVSAQFF.

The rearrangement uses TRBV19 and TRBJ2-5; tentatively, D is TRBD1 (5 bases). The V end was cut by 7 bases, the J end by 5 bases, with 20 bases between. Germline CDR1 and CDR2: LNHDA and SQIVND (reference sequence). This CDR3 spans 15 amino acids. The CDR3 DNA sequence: TGTGCCAGTACCTTGACAGCGAGAAGCAGGGAGACCCAGTACTTC. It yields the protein CASTLTARSRETQYF.

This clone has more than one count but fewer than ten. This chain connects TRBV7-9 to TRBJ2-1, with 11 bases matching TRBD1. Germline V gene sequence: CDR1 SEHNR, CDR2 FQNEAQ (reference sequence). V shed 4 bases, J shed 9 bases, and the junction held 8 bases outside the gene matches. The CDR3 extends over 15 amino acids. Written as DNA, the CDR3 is TGTGCCAGCAGCTCCCCCGGACAGGGGGCAGGTGAGCAGTTCTTC. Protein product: CASSSPGQGAGEQFF.

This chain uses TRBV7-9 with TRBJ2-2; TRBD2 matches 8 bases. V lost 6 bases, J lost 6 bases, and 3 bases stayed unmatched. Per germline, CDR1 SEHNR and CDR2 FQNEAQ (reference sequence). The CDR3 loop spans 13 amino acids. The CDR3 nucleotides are TGTGCCAGCAGTCCCGGGGGGGCCGGGGAGCTGTTTTTT. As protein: CASSPGGAGELFF. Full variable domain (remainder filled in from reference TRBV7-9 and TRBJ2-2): DTGVSQNPRHKITKRGQNVTFRCDPISEHNRLYWYRQTLGQGPEFLTYFQNEAQLEKSRLLSDRFSAERPKGSFSTLEIQRTEQGDSAMYLCASSPGGAGELFFGEGSRLTVL.

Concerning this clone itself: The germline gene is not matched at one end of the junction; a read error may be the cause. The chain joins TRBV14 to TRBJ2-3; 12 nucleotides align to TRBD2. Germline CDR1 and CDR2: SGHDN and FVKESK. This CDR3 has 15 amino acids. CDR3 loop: CASSPLQTSGRNLHF. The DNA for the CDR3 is TGTGCCAGCAGCCCCCTCCAAACTAGCGGGAGGAACCTACATTTT.

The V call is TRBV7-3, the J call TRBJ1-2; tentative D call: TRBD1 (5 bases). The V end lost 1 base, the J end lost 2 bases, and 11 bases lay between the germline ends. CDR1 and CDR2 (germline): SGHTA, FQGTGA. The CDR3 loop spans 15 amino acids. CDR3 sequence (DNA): TGTGCCAGCAGCTTAAGGGGTTCAGGGAACTATGGCTACACCTTC. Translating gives CASSLRGSGNYGYTF. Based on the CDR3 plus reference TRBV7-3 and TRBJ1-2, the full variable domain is GAGVSQTPSNKVTEKGKYVELRCDPISGHTALYWYRQSLGQGPEFLIYFQGTGAADDSGLPNDRFFAVRPEGSVSTLKIQRTERGDSAVYLCASSLRGSGNYGYTFGSGTRLTVV.

This CDR3 reads CASSQPFIAGASTDTQYF. The CDR3 coding sequence is TGTGCCAGCAGCCAACCGTTCATAGCGGGAGCTAGCACAGATACGCAGTATTTT. The rearrangement links TRBV13 to TRBJ2-3; 9 nucleotides align to TRBD2. The CDR3 has 18 amino acids. Per the germline V gene, CDR1 is PRHDT and CDR2 is FYEKMQ (reference sequence). Trimming at V came to 5 bases and at J to 0 bases, leaving 12 bases not matched to a gene.